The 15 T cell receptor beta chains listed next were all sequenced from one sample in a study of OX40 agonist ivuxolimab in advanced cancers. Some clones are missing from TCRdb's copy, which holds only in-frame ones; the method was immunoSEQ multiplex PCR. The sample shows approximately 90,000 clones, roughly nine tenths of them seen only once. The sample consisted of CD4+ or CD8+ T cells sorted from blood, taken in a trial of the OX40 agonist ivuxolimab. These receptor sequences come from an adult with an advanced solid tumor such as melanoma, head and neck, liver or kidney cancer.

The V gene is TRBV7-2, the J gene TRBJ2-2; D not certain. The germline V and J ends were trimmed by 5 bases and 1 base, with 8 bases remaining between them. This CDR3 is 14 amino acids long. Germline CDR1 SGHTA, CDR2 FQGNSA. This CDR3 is CASSLAQNTGELFF. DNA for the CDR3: TGTGCCAGCAGCCTCGCACAGAACACCGGGGAGCTGTTTTTT. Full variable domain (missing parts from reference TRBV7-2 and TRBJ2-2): GAGVSQSPSNKVTEKGKDVELRCDPISGHTALYWYRQSLGQGLEFLIYFQGNSAPDKSGLPSDRFSAERTGGSVSTLTIQRTQQEDSAVYLCASSLAQNTGELFFGEGSRLTVL.

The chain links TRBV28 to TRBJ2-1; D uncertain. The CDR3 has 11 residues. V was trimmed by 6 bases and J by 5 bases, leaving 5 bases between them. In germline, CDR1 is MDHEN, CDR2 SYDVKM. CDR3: CASSLNNEQFF. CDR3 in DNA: TGTGCCAGCAGCCTTAACAATGAGCAGTTCTTC.

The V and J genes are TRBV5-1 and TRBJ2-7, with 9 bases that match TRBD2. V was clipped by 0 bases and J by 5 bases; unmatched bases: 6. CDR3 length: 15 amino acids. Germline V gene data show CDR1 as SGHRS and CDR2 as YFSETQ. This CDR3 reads CASSLGGLASDEQYF. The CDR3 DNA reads TGCGCCAGCAGCTTGGGAGGACTAGCGTCTGACGAGCAGTACTTC.

For the CDR3, the DNA is TGTGCCAGCAGTCCCCAAGGCTACGAGCAGTACTTC. Its protein is CASSPQGYEQYF. This chain joins TRBV28 and TRBJ2-7; no definite D call. Germline CDR1 and CDR2: MDHEN and SYDVKM. The CDR3 length is 12 residues. V dropped 5 bases and J dropped 3 bases, with 8 bases sitting between them.

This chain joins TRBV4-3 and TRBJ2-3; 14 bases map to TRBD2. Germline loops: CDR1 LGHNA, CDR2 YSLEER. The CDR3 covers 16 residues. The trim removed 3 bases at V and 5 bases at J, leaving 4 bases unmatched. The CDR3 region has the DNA TGCGCCAGCAGCCAGGGGACTAGCGGGGGAAGAGATACGCAGTATTTT. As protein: CASSQGTSGGRDTQYF.

The CDR3 loop is CASRVSGFGVEYF. The CDR3 DNA is TGCGCCAGCAGAGTTTCTGGGTTTGGGGTGGAGTACTTC. The chain links TRBV5-1 to TRBJ2-7; no clear D gene. Per germline, CDR1 SGHRS and CDR2 YFSETQ. Trimming shortened V by 5 bases and J by 11 bases, and 20 bases separated the two germline ends. The CDR3 length is 13 residues.

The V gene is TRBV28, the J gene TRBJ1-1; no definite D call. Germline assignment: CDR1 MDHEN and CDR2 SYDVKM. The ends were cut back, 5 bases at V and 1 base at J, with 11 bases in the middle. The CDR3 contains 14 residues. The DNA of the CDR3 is TGTGCCAGCAGTCCGCCATCAGGGAACACTGAAGCTTTCTTT. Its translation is CASSPPSGNTEAFF. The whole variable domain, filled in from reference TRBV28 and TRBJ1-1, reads DVKVTQSSRYLVKRTGEKVFLECVQDMDHENMFWYRQDPGLGLRLIYFSYDVKMKEKGDIPEGYSVSREKKERFSLILESASTNQTSMYLCASSPPSGNTEAFFGQGTRLTVV.

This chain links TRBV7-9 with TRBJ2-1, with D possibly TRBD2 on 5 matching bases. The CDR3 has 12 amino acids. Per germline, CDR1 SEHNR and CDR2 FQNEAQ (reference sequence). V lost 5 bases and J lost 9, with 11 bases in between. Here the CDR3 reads CASSVDYGEQFF. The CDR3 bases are TGTGCCAGCAGCGTCGACTACGGTGAGCAGTTCTTC.

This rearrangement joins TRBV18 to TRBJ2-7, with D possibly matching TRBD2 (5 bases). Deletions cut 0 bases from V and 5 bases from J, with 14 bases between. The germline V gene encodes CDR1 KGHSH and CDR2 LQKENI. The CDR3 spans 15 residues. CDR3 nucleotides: TGTGCCAGCTCACCACCCCCCGGGAATAGGGACGAGCAGTACTTC. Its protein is CASSPPPGNRDEQYF.

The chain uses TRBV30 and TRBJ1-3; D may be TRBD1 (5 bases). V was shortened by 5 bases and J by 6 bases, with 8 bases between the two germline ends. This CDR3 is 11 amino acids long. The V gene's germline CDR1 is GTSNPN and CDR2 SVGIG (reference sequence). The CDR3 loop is CAWGTLNTIYF. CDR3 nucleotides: TGTGCCTGGGGGACCCTAAACACCATATATTTT. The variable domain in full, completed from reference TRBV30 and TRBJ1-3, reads SQTIHQWPATLVQPVGSPLSLECTVEGTSNPNLYWYRQAAGRGLQLLFYSVGIGQISSEVPQNLSASRPQDRQFILSSKKLLLSDSGFYLCAWGTLNTIYFGEGSWLTVV.

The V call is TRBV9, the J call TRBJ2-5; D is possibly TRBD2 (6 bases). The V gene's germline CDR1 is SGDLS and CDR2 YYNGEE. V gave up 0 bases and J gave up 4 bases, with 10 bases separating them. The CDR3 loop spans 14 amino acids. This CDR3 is CASSVGAGRETQYF. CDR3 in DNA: TGTGCCAGCAGCGTAGGGGCCGGGAGAGAGACCCAGTACTTC.

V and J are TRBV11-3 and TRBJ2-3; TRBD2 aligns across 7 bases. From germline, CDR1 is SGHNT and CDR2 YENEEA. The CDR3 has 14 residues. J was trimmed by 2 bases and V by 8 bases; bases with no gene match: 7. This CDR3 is CASSPGLTTDTQYF. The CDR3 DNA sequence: TGTGCCAGCTCCCCGGGACTAACCACAGATACGCAGTATTTT.

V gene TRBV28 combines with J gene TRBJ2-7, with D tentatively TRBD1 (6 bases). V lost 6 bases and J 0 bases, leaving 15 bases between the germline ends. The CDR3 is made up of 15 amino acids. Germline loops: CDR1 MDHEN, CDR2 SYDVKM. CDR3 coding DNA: TGTGCCAGCAGCCCAGCCGGGACATACTCCTACGAGCAGTACTTC. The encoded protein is CASSPAGTYSYEQYF.

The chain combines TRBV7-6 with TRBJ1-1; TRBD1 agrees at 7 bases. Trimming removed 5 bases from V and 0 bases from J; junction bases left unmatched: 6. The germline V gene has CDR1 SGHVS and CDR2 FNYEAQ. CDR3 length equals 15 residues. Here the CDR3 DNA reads TGTGCCAGCAGCCGTACCGGGACAGTGAACACTGAAGCTTTCTTT. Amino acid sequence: CASSRTGTVNTEAFF.

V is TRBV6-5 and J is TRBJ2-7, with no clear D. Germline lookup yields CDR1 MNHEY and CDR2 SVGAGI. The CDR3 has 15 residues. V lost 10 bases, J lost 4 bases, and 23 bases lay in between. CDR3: CATLTTSAGRYEQYF. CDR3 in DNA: TGTGCCACCCTAACGACTTCGGCAGGCAGGTACGAGCAGTACTTC.